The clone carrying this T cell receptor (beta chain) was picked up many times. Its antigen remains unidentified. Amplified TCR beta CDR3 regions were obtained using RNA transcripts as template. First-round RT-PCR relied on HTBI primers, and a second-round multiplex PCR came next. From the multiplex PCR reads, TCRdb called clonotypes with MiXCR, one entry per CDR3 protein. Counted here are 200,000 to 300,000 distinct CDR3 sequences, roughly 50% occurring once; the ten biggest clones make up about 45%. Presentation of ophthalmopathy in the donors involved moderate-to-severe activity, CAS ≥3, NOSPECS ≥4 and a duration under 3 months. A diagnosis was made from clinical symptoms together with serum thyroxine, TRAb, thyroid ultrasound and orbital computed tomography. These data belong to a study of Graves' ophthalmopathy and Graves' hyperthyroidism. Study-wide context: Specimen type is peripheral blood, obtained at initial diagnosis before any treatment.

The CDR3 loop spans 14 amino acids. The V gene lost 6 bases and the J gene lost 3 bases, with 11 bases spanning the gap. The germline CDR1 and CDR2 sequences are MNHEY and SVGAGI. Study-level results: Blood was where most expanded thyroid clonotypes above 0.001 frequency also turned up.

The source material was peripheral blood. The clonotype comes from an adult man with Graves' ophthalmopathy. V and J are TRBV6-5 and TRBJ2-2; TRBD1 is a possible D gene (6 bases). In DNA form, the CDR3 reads TGTGCCAGCAGCTGGACAGCGGACACCGGGGAGCTGTTTTTT. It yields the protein CASSWTADTGELFF.